This T cell receptor beta chain was captured by sequencing in a study of shared T cell receptors in the human thymus. Trimming pared 1 base from V and 5 bases from J, leaving 10 bases between. The CDR3 is 13 residues long. Germline CDR1 is SGHNT and CDR2 is YYREEE (reference sequence). Profiled with immunoSEQ multiplex PCR; TCRdb holds only in-frame clones, not every one. The sample holds some 660,000 clones; approximately 89% are singletons and the top ten take roughly 0.0094%. The same data also went into a second study, on human thymus T cells.

Sequences were obtained from thymocytes. The clonotype comes from a boy younger than two with a congenital heart defect. V usage is TRBV5-4 and J usage is TRBJ2-7, with unresolved D. The CDR3 DNA reads TGTGCCAGCAGCTTGATATTAAGCCACGAGCAGTACTTC. This encodes CASSLILSHEQYF.